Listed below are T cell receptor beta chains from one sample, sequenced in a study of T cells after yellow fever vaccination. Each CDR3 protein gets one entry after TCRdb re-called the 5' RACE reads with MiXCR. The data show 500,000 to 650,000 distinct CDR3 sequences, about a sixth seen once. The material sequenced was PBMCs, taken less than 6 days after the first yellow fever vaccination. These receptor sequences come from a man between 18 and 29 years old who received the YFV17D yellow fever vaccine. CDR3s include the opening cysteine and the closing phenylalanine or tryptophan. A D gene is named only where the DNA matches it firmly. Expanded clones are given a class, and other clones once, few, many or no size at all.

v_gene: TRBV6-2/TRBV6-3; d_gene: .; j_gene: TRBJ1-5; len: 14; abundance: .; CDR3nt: TGTGCCAGCAGTCCCAACGGAAGCAATCAGCCCCAGCATTTT; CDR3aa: CASSPNGSNQPQHF
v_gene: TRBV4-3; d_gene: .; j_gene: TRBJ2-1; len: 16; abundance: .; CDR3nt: TGCGCCAGCAGCCAATTGCGACAGTACCCTTACAATGAGCAGTTCTTC; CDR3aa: CASSQLRQYPYNEQFF
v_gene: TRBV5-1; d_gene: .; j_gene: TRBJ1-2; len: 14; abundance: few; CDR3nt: TGCGCCAGCAGCTTGCGGGGGGGAGACTATGGCTACACCTTC; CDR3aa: CASSLRGGDYGYTF
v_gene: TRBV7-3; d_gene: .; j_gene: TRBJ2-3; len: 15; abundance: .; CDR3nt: TGTGCCAGCAGCTCCATCCCGGGGGGCACAGATACGCAGTATTTT; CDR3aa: CASSSIPGGTDTQYF
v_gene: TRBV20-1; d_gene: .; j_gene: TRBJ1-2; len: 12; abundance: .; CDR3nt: TGCAGTGCTACCAGGGCCCTCTATGGCTACACCTTC; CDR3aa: CSATRALYGYTF
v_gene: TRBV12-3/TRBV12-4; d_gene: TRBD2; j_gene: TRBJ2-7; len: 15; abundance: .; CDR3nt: TGTGCCAGCAGCCATAGCGGGGGGGCCCACTACGAGCAGTACTTC; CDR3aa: CASSHSGGAHYEQYF
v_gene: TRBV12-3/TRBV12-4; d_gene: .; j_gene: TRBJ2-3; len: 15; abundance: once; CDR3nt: TGTGCCAGCAGTCAGGACGGGTATAGCACAGATACGCAGTATTTT; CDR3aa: CASSQDGYSTDTQYF
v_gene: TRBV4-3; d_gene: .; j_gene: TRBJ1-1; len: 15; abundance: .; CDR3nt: TGCGCCAGCACCTTCGTGATCGGGGGAAGCACTGAAGCTTTCTTT; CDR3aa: CASTFVIGGSTEAFF
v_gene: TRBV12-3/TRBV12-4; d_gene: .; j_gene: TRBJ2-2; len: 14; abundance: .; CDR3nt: TGTGCCAGCAGGGGTCTAGGTAACACCGGGGAGCTGTTTTTT; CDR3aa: CASRGLGNTGELFF
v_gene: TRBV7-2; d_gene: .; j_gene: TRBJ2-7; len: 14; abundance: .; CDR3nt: TGTGCCAGCAGCTCCCGGGTTATGGACTACGAGCAGTACTTC; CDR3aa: CASSSRVMDYEQYF
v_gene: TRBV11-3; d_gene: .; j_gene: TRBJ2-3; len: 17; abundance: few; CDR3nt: TGTGCCAGCAGCCCACGAGGGCCGACGGGGGGCACAGATACGCAGTATTTT; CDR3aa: CASSPRGPTGGTDTQYF
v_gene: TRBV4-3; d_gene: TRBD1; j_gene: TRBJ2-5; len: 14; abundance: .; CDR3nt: TGCGCCAGCAGCCATGCCGGGACAGCGGCTACCCAGTACTTC; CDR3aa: CASSHAGTAATQYF
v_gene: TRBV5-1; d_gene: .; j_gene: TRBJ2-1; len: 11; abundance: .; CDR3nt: TGCGCCAGCATCTGGCGGGGTGAGCAGTTCTTC; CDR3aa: CASIWRGEQFF
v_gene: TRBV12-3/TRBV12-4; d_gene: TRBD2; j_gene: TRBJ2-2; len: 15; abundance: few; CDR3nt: TGTGCCAGCAGTGGGGGACTAGCATCTTCCGGGGAGCTGTTTTTT; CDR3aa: CASSGGLASSGELFF
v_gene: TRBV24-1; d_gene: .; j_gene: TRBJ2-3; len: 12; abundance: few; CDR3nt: TGTGCCACCAGTGATTTGAGGCTAGCGTTACACTTT; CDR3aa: CATSDLRLALHF
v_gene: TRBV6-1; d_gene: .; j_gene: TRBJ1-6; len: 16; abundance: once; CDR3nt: TGTGCCAGCAGACCCCCGGGAGGCTCCTATAATTCACCCCTCCACTTT; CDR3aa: CASRPPGGSYNSPLHF
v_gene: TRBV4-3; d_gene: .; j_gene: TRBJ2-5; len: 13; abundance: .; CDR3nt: TGCGCCAGCAGTGCGAGAGTGGCAGAGACCCAGTACTTC; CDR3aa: CASSARVAETQYF
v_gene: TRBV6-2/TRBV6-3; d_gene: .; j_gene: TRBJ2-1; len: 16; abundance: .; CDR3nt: TGTGCCAGCAGTGACGGAGACCTTAGCTCCTACAATGAGCAGTTCTTC; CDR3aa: CASSDGDLSSYNEQFF
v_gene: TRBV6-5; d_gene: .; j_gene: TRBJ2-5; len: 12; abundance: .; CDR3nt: TGTGCCAGCAGATCACAGGCGGAGACCCAGTACTTC; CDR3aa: CASRSQAETQYF
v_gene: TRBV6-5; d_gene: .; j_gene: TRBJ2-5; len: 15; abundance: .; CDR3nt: TGTGCCAGCAGTTATAGGAGGAGCACGGGAGAGACCCAGTACTTC; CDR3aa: CASSYRRSTGETQYF
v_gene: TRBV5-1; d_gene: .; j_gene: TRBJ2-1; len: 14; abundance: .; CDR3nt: TGCGCCAGCAGCTTGGGTCCTAATAACAATGAGCAGTTCTTC; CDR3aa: CASSLGPNNNEQFF
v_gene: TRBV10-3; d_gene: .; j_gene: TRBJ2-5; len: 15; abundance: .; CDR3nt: TGTGCCATCAAGCGGAAGCGGTTGTTCCAAGAGACCCAGTACTTC; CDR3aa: CAIKRKRLFQETQYF
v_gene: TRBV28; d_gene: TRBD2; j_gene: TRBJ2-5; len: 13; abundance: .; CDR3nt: TGTGCCAGCAGGAAGGGAGGGGCCGAGACCCAGTACTTC; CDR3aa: CASRKGGAETQYF
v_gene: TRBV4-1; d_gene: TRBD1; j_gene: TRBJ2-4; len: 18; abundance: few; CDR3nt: TGCGCCAGCAGCCAGGCCGCCGGGACAGGGTCTGCCAAAAACATTCAGTACTTC; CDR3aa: CASSQAAGTGSAKNIQYF
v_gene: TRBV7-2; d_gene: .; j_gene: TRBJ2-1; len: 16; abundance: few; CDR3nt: TGTGCCAGCAGCTTATTCCCGGTTTCAGGGAAGAATGAGCAGTTCTTC; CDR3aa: CASSLFPVSGKNEQFF
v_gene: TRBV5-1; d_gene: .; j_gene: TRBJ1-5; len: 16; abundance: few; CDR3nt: TGCGCCAGCAGCTTTGGGGGGATAGGAGGCAATCAGCCCCAGCATTTT; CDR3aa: CASSFGGIGGNQPQHF
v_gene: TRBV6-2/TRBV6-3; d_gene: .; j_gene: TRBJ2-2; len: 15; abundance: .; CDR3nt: TGTGCCAGCGTAACCACCACGCGTCTAACCGGGGAGCTGTTTTTT; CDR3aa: CASVTTTRLTGELFF
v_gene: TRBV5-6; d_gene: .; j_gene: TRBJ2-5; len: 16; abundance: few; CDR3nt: TGTGCCAGCAGCTTGGACTCGAGGAGGATCCAAGAGACCCAGTACTTC; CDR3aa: CASSLDSRRIQETQYF
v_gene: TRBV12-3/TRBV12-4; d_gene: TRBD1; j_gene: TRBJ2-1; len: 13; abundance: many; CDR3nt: TGTGCCAGCAGTCCCGGACAGGGCAATGAGCAGTTCTTC; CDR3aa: CASSPGQGNEQFF
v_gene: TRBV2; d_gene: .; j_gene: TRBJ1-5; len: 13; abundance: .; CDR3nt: TGTGCCAGCAGTAGGGAGATGAGCCAGCCCCAGCATTTT; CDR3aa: CASSREMSQPQHF
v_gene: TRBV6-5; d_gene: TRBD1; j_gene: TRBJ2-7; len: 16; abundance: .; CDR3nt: TGTGCCAGCAGTTTCAGTCTGGGACAGGCTTCGGGGGAGCAGTACTTC; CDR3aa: CASSFSLGQASGEQYF
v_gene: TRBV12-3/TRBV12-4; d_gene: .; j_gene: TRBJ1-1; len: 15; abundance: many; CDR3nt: TGTGCCAGCAGTCCGGCCCCCGGCAGGAACACTGAAGCTTTCTTT; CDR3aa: CASSPAPGRNTEAFF
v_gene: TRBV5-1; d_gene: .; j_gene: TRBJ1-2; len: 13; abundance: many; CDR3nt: TGCGCCAGCAGCTTTTCGAGAAACTATGGCTACACCTTC; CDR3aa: CASSFSRNYGYTF
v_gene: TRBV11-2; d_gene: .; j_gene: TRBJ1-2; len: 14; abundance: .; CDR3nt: TGTGCCAGCAGTACAGGGCCTCCTAACTATGGCTACACCTTC; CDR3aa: CASSTGPPNYGYTF
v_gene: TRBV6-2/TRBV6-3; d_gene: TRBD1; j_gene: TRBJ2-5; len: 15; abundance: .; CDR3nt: TGTGCCAGCAGCCCCGCAGGACAGGGCCAAGAGACCCAGTACTTC; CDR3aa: CASSPAGQGQETQYF
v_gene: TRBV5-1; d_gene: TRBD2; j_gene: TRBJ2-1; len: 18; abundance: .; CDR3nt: TGCGCCAGCAGGCTAGCGGGGGGAACCATGAGCTCCTACAATGAGCAGTTCTTC; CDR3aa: CASRLAGGTMSSYNEQFF
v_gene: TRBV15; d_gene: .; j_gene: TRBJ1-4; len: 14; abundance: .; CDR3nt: TGTGCCACCAGCGGCCCCGGCGGAAATGAAAAACTGTTTTTT; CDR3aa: CATSGPGGNEKLFF
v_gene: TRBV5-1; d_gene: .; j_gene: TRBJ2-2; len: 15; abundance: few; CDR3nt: TGCGCCAGCAGCACCCGGAGGGGAGAGGTCGGGGAGCTGTTTTTT; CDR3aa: CASSTRRGEVGELFF
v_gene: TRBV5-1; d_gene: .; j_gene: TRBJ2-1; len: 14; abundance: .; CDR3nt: TGCGCCAGCAGCATAGGGGGGGCCGACAATGAGCAGTTCTTC; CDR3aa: CASSIGGADNEQFF
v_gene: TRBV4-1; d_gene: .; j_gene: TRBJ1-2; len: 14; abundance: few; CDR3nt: TGCGCCAGCAGCCATAGTATTCGGCAAATTGGCTACACCTTC; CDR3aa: CASSHSIRQIGYTF
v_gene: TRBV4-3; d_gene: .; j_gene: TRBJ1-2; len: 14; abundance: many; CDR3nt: TGCGCCAGCAGCCAAGATTGGGGGAACTATGGCTACACCTTC; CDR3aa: CASSQDWGNYGYTF
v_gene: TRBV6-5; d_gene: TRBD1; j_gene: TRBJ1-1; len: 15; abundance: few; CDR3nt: TGTGCCAGCAGTTACCAAGGGGGCTTGAACACTGAAGCTTTCTTT; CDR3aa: CASSYQGGLNTEAFF
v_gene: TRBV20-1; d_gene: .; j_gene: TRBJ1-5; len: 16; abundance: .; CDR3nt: TGCAGTGCTAGTGAGGGAGGGATCTATAGCAATCAGCCCCAGCATTTT; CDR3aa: CSASEGGIYSNQPQHF
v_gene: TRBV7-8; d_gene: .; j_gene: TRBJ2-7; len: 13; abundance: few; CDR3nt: TGTGCCAGCAGCTTAGGGCACCTCGGCGAGCAGTACTTC; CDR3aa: CASSLGHLGEQYF
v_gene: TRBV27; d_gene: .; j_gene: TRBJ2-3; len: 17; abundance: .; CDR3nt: TGTGCCAGCACTAAAACAGGAGACTACTATAGCACAGATACGCAGTATTTT; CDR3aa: CASTKTGDYYSTDTQYF
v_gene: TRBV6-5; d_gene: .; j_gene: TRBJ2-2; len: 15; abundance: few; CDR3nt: TGTGCCAGCAGTTCCCCCTTTCTCCTCGCCGGGGAGCTGTTTTTT; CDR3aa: CASSSPFLLAGELFF
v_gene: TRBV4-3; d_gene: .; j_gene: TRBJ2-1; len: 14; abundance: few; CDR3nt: TGCGCCAGCAGCCAAGGTGGGCCTTACAATGAGCAGTTCTTC; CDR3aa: CASSQGGPYNEQFF
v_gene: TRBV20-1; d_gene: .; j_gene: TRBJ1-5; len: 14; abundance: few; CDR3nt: TGCAGTGCCTTAGTCGGCGTAAGCAATCAGCCCCAGCATTTT; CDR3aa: CSALVGVSNQPQHF
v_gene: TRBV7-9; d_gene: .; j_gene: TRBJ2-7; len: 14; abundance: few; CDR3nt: TGTGCCAGCAGCTTAGGCCTCAACTCCTACGAGCAGTACTTC; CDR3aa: CASSLGLNSYEQYF
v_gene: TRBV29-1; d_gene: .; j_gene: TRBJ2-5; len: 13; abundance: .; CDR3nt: TGCAGCGTCTCGGGGTCTGGGATGGAGACCCAGTACTTC; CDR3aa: CSVSGSGMETQYF